The entry below describes one T cell receptor (beta chain). Trimming shortened V by 5 bases and J by 4 bases, and 14 bases separated the two germline ends. The CDR3 covers 15 residues. The germline gives CDR1 SEHNR, CDR2 FQNEAQ (reference sequence). These data are taken from a study of blood T cell repertoires in COVID-19. Study as a whole: Specimens from acute and convalescent COVID-19 originated in the United States, Italy and Spain.

The protocol was immunoSEQ multiplex PCR, while the TCRdb copy is restricted to in-frame clones and leaves out a portion. The sample contains about 60,000 clones, approximately 80% of which appear only once. The receptor's source is a man aged 55 to 70 with acute or convalescent COVID-19. The sequenced sample was peripheral blood. The J gene is TRBJ1-4, the V gene TRBV7-9; D ambiguous. This CDR3 is CASSRDGGYNEKLFF. The CDR3 DNA follows: TGTGCCAGCAGCCGTGACGGAGGGTATAATGAAAAACTGTTTTTT.